The next 27 T cell receptor beta chains were all read from a single sample in a study of CD8+ T cells in alopecia areata. After isolation, RNA underwent reverse transcription to generate cDNA as the sequencing template. This table comes from immunoSEQ multiplex PCR, and its TCRdb copy is limited to in-frame clones, with some not included. The table shows around 250,000 clones, with 67% occurring only once. The specimen was CD4+ T cells sorted from blood, collected at week 0. All receptors come from a human donor with alopecia areata.

The chain uses TRBV29-1 and TRBJ1-6; the D gene is possibly TRBD1 (6 bases). The CDR3 length is 13 residues. V was shortened by 6 bases and J by 10 bases, with 16 bases between the two germline ends. CDR1 is SQVTM and CDR2 is ANQGSEA in the germline V gene. Written as DNA, the CDR3 is TGCAGCGTGCGATTAGGGGGGCGATCACCCCTCCACTTT. It is translated as CSVRLGGRSPLHF.

The CDR3 nucleotides are TGTGCCTGGAGTCCCCCGGGTGTCAACTATGGCTACACCTTC. Its translation is CAWSPPGVNYGYTF. This chain joins TRBV30 and TRBJ1-2; D uncertain. Trimming removed 2 bases from V and 2 bases from J, with 12 bases in between. The length of the CDR3 is 14 residues. The V gene's germline CDR1 is GTSNPN and CDR2 SVGIG (reference sequence).

The chain combines TRBV9 with TRBJ1-2, with 8 bases fitting TRBD1. The length of the CDR3 is 16 residues. With 2 bases clipped from V and 0 bases from J, the junction kept 6 bases outside the gene matches. Germline assignment: CDR1 SGDLS and CDR2 YYNGEE. The CDR3 region is CASSVWDRPTNYGYTF. CDR3 bases: TGTGCCAGCAGCGTTTGGGACAGGCCAACTAACTATGGCTACACCTTC.

This chain links TRBV29-1 with TRBJ2-7, with D unresolved. CDR1 is SQVTM, CDR2 ANQGSEA, per germline. The CDR3 loop spans 14 amino acids. V lost 5 bases, J lost 0 bases, and 14 bases lay in between. In DNA form, the CDR3 reads TGCAGCGTTTGGGAAGGTGATGGCTCCTACGAGCAGTACTTC. Translating gives CSVWEGDGSYEQYF.

The rearrangement links TRBV27 to TRBJ2-6; D uncertain. V was clipped by 6 bases and J by 6 bases, with 12 bases between them. The CDR3 is made up of 14 amino acids. Looked up from germline, CDR1 is MNHEY and CDR2 is SMNVEV (reference sequence). This chain's CDR3 is CASSFSHEANVLTF. The CDR3 nucleotides read TGTGCCAGCAGCTTTTCCCATGAGGCCAACGTCCTGACTTTC.

In its sample, this clone was seen once. This rearrangement joins TRBV7-8 to TRBJ2-1, with D uncertain. CDR3 length equals 13 residues. Trimming took off 4 bases at V and 9 bases at J, with 13 bases between the two ends. From germline, CDR1 is SGHVS and CDR2 FQNEAQ. The CDR3 nucleotides read TGTGCCAGCAGCTCCCGCCCGTACGGTGAGCAGTTCTTC. This translates into CASSSRPYGEQFF.

The chain employs TRBV6-5 and TRBJ2-7; 9 nucleotides match TRBD1. The CDR3 runs to 12 residues. The J segment lost 5 bases and the V segment lost 6 bases, leaving 2 bases of the junction unmatched. Germline V gene sequence: CDR1 MNHEY, CDR2 SVGAGI. The CDR3 sequence is CASRGDRDEQYF. In DNA form, the CDR3 reads TGTGCCAGCAGAGGGGACAGGGACGAGCAGTACTTC.

This clone was seen a handful of times. The V gene is TRBV7-8, the J gene TRBJ2-7; D gene ambiguous. The CDR3 sequence is 12 residues long. CDR1 and CDR2 from the germline V gene are SGHVS and FQNEAQ. Trimming shortened V by 1 base and J by 2 bases, and 3 bases separated the two germline ends. The CDR3 reads CASSLEPYEQYF. In DNA, the CDR3 is TGTGCCAGCAGCTTAGAGCCCTACGAGCAGTACTTC.

This sequence joins TRBV7-9 and TRBJ2-3, with D tentatively TRBD1 (5 bases). The CDR3 consists of 15 residues. Germline V lookup: CDR1 SEHNR, CDR2 FQNEAQ (reference sequence). V gave up 1 base and J gave up 0 bases, with 8 bases separating them. Here the CDR3 DNA reads TGTGCCAGCAGCTTAGGGACACTCAGCACAGATACGCAGTATTTT. This translates into CASSLGTLSTDTQYF.

The chain recombines TRBV29-1 with TRBJ2-1, with 10 bases aligning to TRBD2. V lost 8 bases and J lost 4; bases outside the gene matches: 8. This CDR3 region has 14 residues. Germline V gene data show CDR1 as SQVTM and CDR2 as ANQGSEA. DNA for the CDR3: TGCAGCTCGAGGACTAGCGGACAGTACAATGAGCAGTTCTTC. This codes for CSSRTSGQYNEQFF.

The chain carries TRBV5-1 and TRBJ1-5, with D uncertain. Germline V lookup: CDR1 SGHRS, CDR2 YFSETQ. The V end lost 4 bases, the J end lost 6 bases, and 14 bases lay between the germline ends. This CDR3 is built from 14 residues. The CDR3 loop is CASSPTAGGQPQHF. The CDR3 DNA reads as TGCGCCAGCAGCCCGACGGCTGGCGGTCAGCCCCAGCATTTT.

The rearrangement links TRBV2 to TRBJ2-3; 8 bases match TRBD2. V was clipped by 8 bases and J by 0 bases; unmatched bases: 4. CDR3 length: 14 residues. Germline values: CDR1 SNHLY, CDR2 FYNNEI. CDR3 loop: CASQAGASTDTQYF. DNA for the CDR3: TGTGCCAGCCAAGCGGGGGCTAGCACAGATACGCAGTATTTT.

The rearrangement links TRBV30 to TRBJ2-5; D is uncertain. The CDR3 runs 10 residues. CDR1 GTSNPN and CDR2 SVGIG come from the germline V gene (reference sequence). V gave up 3 bases and J gave up 5 bases, with 4 bases separating them. CDR3 in amino acids: CAWRGETQYF. The DNA of the CDR3 is TGTGCCTGGAGGGGGGAGACCCAGTACTTC. The full variable domain, in which reference TRBV30 and TRBJ2-5 provide the parts outside the CDR3, is SQTIHQWPATLVQPVGSPLSLECTVEGTSNPNLYWYRQAAGRGLQLLFYSVGIGQISSEVPQNLSASRPQDRQFILSSKKLLLSDSGFYLCAWRGETQYFGPGTRLLVL.

The chain has TRBV5-6 and TRBJ1-6; no definite D call. This CDR3 contains 14 residues. The V gene lost 1 base and the J gene lost 14 bases, with 16 bases spanning the gap. CDR1 and CDR2 (germline): SGHDT, YYEEEE. CDR3 sequence: CASSLFEELESLHF. DNA for the CDR3: TGTGCCAGCAGCTTGTTTGAGGAATTGGAGTCCCTCCACTTT.

The rearrangement joins TRBV2 to TRBJ2-3, with 12 bases fitting TRBD2. The CDR3 runs 14 residues. V was pared by 9 bases and J by 2 bases, with 3 bases of the junction left unmatched. Germline-derived CDR1 and CDR2 are SNHLY and FYNNEI. For the CDR3, the DNA is TGTGCCAGTGGACTAGCGGGAAACACAGATACGCAGTATTTT. Its protein is CASGLAGNTDTQYF.

The chain combines TRBV29-1 with TRBJ1-6, with 8 bases matching TRBD1. This CDR3 has 13 amino acids. J lost 8 bases, V lost 5 bases, and 5 bases had no gene match. Germline loops: CDR1 SQVTM, CDR2 ANQGSEA. The CDR3 DNA reads as TGCAGCGTTTCAGGGGGCGCGGATTCACCCCTCCACTTT. This translates into CSVSGGADSPLHF.

The rearrangement links TRBV27 to TRBJ1-1; D is unclear. CDR1 is MNHEY, CDR2 SMNVEV, per germline (reference sequence). This CDR3 comprises 14 residues. Trimming pared 3 bases from V and 1 base from J, leaving 9 bases between. The CDR3 region has the DNA TGTGCCAGCAGTTTGTGGCACCCGAACACTGAAGCTTTCTTT. It specifies CASSLWHPNTEAFF.

This chain links TRBV18 with TRBJ1-5; TRBD1 agrees at 8 bases. The CDR3 length is 16 residues. In germline, CDR1 is KGHSH, CDR2 LQKENI. V was pared by 3 bases and J by 2 bases, with 6 bases of the junction left unmatched. The CDR3 region has the DNA TGTGCCAGCTCACCTCAGGGGGCAGGGGGCAATCAGCCCCAGCATTTT. Its translation is CASSPQGAGGNQPQHF.

This chain links TRBV5-1 with TRBJ2-7; D is uncertain. The ends were cut back, 0 bases at V and 5 bases at J, with 3 bases in the middle. CDR3 length: 11 amino acids. CDR1 is SGHRS and CDR2 is YFSETQ in the germline V gene. The CDR3 DNA follows: TGCGCCAGCAGCTTGGCCGACGAGCAGTACTTC. Encoded protein: CASSLADEQYF. The full variable domain, rest sourced from reference TRBV5-1 and TRBJ2-7, is KAGVTQTPRYLIKTRGQQVTLSCSPISGHRSVSWYQQTPGQGLQFLFEYFSETQRNKGNFPGRFSGRQFSNSRSEMNVSTLELGDSALYLCASSLADEQYFGPGTRLTVT.

On this clone itself: Distinct nucleotide sequences in the sample also encode this CDR3. This chain connects TRBV29-1 to TRBJ1-1, with TRBD1 as a possible D gene (5 bases). V was shortened by 3 bases and J by 2 bases, with 10 bases between the two germline ends. The CDR3 consists of 13 residues. Germline V CDR1 and CDR2: SQVTM, ANQGSEA. The CDR3: CSVERGLNTEAFF. In DNA form, the CDR3 reads TGCAGCGTTGAGAGGGGTCTCAACACTGAAGCTTTCTTT.

The V gene is TRBV5-4, the J gene TRBJ2-3; 12 bases map to TRBD1. The junction had 8 bases not matched to a gene; V was cut back by 2 bases and J by 4 bases. Germline CDR1 SGHNT, CDR2 YYREEE (reference sequence). The CDR3 is 17 residues long. The CDR3 bases are TGTGCCAGCAGCTTCCCCGGGACAGGGGGCGTCGCAGATACGCAGTATTTT. Translation: CASSFPGTGGVADTQYF. The variable domain in full, completed from reference TRBV5-4 and TRBJ2-3, reads ETGVTQSPTHLIKTRGQQVTLRCSSQSGHNTVSWYQQALGQGPQFIFQYYREEENGRGNFPPRFSGLQFPNYSSELNVNALELDDSALYLCASSFPGTGGVADTQYFGPGTRLTVL.

The chain joins TRBV6-5 to TRBJ1-1, with 7 nucleotides matching TRBD1. CDR1 MNHEY and CDR2 SVGAGI come from the germline V gene. With V trimmed by 2 bases and J by 7 bases, 4 bases remained unmatched. This CDR3 comprises 13 residues. The CDR3 region is CASSYRTGNEAFF. The CDR3 DNA reads TGTGCCAGCAGTTACCGGACAGGAAATGAAGCTTTCTTT.

This chain joins TRBV9 and TRBJ2-7; perhaps TRBD1 as D (5 bases). Germline V gene data show CDR1 as SGDLS and CDR2 as YYNGEE. V was clipped by 2 bases and J by 5 bases, with 14 bases between them. This CDR3 has 14 amino acids. CDR3 nucleotide sequence: TGTGCCAGCAGCGTCAATCCAGGGTCCGACGAGCAGTACTTC. Translated: CASSVNPGSDEQYF.

The chain combines TRBV30 with TRBJ1-1; D remains unclear. Germline V gives CDR1 GTSNPN, CDR2 SVGIG (reference sequence). The V gene lost 0 bases and the J gene lost 3 bases, with 8 bases spanning the gap. CDR3 length: 13 amino acids. CDR3 in amino acids: CAWSVTKHTEAFF. The CDR3 DNA follows: TGTGCCTGGAGTGTAACCAAACACACTGAAGCTTTCTTT.

The chain uses TRBV7-2 and TRBJ2-5; D assignment may be TRBD1 or TRBD2 (5 bases each). Germline V gives CDR1 SGHTA, CDR2 FQGNSA. The CDR3 runs to 14 residues. The V gene lost 5 bases and the J gene lost 3 bases, with 13 bases spanning the gap. Here the CDR3 reads CASSPWDAKETQYF. CDR3 DNA: TGTGCCAGCAGCCCCTGGGACGCGAAAGAGACCCAGTACTTC.

This sequence joins TRBV2 and TRBJ1-2; D is perhaps TRBD1 (6 bases). Germline V CDR1 and CDR2: SNHLY, FYNNEI. Trimming cost V 7 bases and J 5 bases, with 17 bases left between them. CDR3 length: 14 amino acids. The CDR3 DNA is TGTGCCAGCATCCGGCGGCAGGGGCCTTATGGCTACACCTTC. Its protein product is CASIRRQGPYGYTF.

The gene calls are TRBV9 and TRBJ2-3; D may be TRBD2 (5 bases). Trimming took off 0 bases at V and 1 base at J, with 15 bases between the two ends. CDR1 SGDLS and CDR2 YYNGEE come from the germline V gene. This CDR3 is built from 17 residues. DNA for the CDR3: TGTGCCAGCAGCGTAGGAGGGAATTGGCCCGGCACAGATACGCAGTATTTT. Protein: CASSVGGNWPGTDTQYF. The variable domain in full, with the rest retrieved from reference TRBV9 and TRBJ2-3, is DSGVTQTPKHLITATGQRVTLRCSPRSGDLSVYWYQQSLDQGLQFLIQYYNGEERAKGNILERFSAQQFPDLHSELNLSSLELGDSALYFCASSVGGNWPGTDTQYFGPGTRLTVL.